The source of this T cell receptor beta chain is a study of blood T cell repertoires in COVID-19. Germline V CDR1 and CDR2: SGDLS, YYNGEE. V lost 0 bases, J lost 0 bases, and 10 bases lay in between. CDR3 size: 16 residues. This clone has a handful of counts. In the same sample, other DNA sequences code for this CDR3. Study processing details: Reference gene primer amplification gave nucleated cell count estimates. Generated by immunoSEQ multiplex PCR, the TCRdb table keeps only in-frame clones and is missing some. V and J calls and clone size follow that table, whereas D and trimming were derived from the DNA. This table has over 200,000 clones, about 86% appearing once.

The chain links TRBV9 to TRBJ1-3; no firm D call. The sequence derives from a man aged 35 to 55 with active or convalescent COVID-19. Material for sequencing was peripheral blood. Here the CDR3 DNA reads TGTGCCAGCAGCGTAGAAACCGGGGTCTCTGGAAACACCATATATTTT. Its protein product is CASSVETGVSGNTIYF.